The 6 T cell receptor beta chains below all came from one sample that was sequenced in a study of blood T cells in healthy people across ages. The use of a sample-barcoded 5' primer and a J-beta primer mix characterized a second PCR of roughly 7 to 12 cycles. TCRdb reprocessed the 5' RACE reads via MiXCR and lists one record per CDR3 protein. Of approximately 960,000 distinct CDR3 sequences listed, approximately 32% are singletons. The same sample was also used in a study of T cells of mothers and their children.

Sequenced: blood. All receptors derive from a woman aged 40-49 years in good health.

The rearrangement uses TRBV12-3 or TRBV12-4 and TRBJ1-5; 7 nucleotides match TRBD1. V trimming: 6 bases; J trimming: 8 bases; junction bases outside the gene matches: 7. This CDR3 comprises 13 residues. The DNA for the CDR3 is TGTGCCAGCAGCGGGACAGACTTGAAGCCCCAGCATTTT. It yields the protein CASSGTDLKPQHF.

On this clonotype itself: A much larger clone differs from this one at a single base, so this may be a read error. The chain employs TRBV28 and TRBJ2-1; 11 positions match TRBD2. The closer fit of TRBJ2-7 to the DNA end suggests the J call may be wrong. This CDR3 comprises 14 residues. CDR1 MDHEN and CDR2 SYDVKM come from the germline V gene. The CDR3 is CASGSGGVYNEQYF. Written as DNA, the CDR3 is TGTGCCAGCGGTAGCGGGGGGGTTTACAATGAGCAGTACTTC.

About this clonotype: Just one base apart from a much larger clone, this may be a read error. The rearrangement links TRBV5-6 to TRBJ2-4, with D possibly being TRBD2 (7 bases). This CDR3 region has 15 residues. CDR1 and CDR2 from the germline V gene are SGHDT and YYEEEE. The CDR3 coding sequence is TGTGTCAGCAGCCGCGGCGGGGGCCGTAAAAACATTCAGTACTTC. Residues: CVSSRGGGRKNIQYF.

The chain joins TRBV28 to TRBJ2-3, with a tentative D call TRBD1 (6 bases). Germline V lookup: CDR1 MDHEN, CDR2 SYDVKM. The CDR3 extends over 15 amino acids. V was trimmed by 5 bases and J by 0 bases, leaving 12 bases between them. CDR3 DNA: TGTGCCAGCAGTAGGGAAGGACAGAGCACAGATACGCAGTATTTT. Its translation is CASSREGQSTDTQYF. The variable domain in full, completed from reference TRBV28 and TRBJ2-3, reads DVKVTQSSRYLVKRTGEKVFLECVQDMDHENMFWYRQDPGLGLRLIYFSYDVKMKEKGDIPEGYSVSREKKERFSLILESASTNQTSMYLCASSREGQSTDTQYFGPGTRLTVL.

This clonotype has just a few counts. V is TRBV18 and J is TRBJ1-1; 7 bases line up with TRBD1. J gave up 2 bases and V 2 bases, and 5 bases lay outside the gene matches. Per the germline V gene, CDR1 is KGHSH and CDR2 is LQKENI. The CDR3 totals 15 residues. The CDR3 sequence is CASSPSDRTNTEAFF. Written as DNA, the CDR3 is TGTGCCAGCTCACCATCGGACAGGACTAACACTGAAGCTTTCTTT. Drawing the rest from reference TRBV18 and TRBJ1-1, the complete variable domain is NAGVMQNPRHLVRRRGQEARLRCSPMKGHSHVYWYRQLPEEGLKFMVYLQKENIIDESGMPKERFSAEFPKEGPSILRIQQVVRGDSAAYFCASSPSDRTNTEAFFGQGTRLTVV.

To note about this clonotype: Sequence at one end of the junction differs from germline and may be a read error. The chain couples TRBV2 to TRBJ2-1; 12 bases align to TRBD2. Looked up from germline, CDR1 is SNHLY and CDR2 is FYNNEI. There are 14 residues in the CDR3. The CDR3 DNA follows: TGTGCCGGCAGTGCCGTGGGACTAGCGGGTGAGCAGTTCTTC. Its translation: CAGSAVGLAGEQFF.